This T cell receptor (beta chain) was found in a study of blood T cell repertoires in COVID-19. Study as a whole: There were acute and convalescent COVID-19 samples, and they came from the United States, Italy and Spain. The cDNA or gDNA used as material had been derived from T cells, B-cell-depleted T cells, or PBMCs.

CDR3 size: 13 residues. Germline assignment: CDR1 SGDLS and CDR2 YYNGEE. Trimming at V came to 4 bases and at J to 14 bases, leaving 12 bases not matched to a gene. As handled by the study authors: Amplification of reference gene primers provided the estimated nucleated cell counts. The repertoire was sequenced with immunoSEQ multiplex PCR; TCRdb's copy has only in-frame clones and lacks some. For V, J and clone size, that table is used; D and trimming come from the DNA. The data show around 250,000 clones, approximately 82% seen once. Sequencing was done on a sample of peripheral blood. This TCR came from a man younger than 45 who had recovered from COVID-19. The rearrangement joins TRBV9 to TRBJ2-3, with TRBD1 matching 8 bases. CDR3 sequence: CASSTSRGQALYF. The DNA for the CDR3 is TGTGCCAGCAGCACCTCCCGGGGACAGGCCCTGTATTTT.